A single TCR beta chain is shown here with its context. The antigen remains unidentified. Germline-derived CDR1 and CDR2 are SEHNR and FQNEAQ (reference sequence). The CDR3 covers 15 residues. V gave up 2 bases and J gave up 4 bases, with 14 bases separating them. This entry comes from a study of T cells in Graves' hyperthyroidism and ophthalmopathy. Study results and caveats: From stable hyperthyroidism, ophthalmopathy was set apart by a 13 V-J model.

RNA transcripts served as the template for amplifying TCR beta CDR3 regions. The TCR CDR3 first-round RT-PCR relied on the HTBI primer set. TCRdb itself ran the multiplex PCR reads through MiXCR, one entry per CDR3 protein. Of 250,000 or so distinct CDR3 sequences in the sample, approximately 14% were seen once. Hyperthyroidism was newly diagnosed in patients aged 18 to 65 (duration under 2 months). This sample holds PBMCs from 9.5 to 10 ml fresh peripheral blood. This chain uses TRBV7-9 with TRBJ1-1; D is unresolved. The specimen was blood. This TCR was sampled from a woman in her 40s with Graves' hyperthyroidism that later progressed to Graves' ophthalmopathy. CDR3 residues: CASSLKRLNATEAFF. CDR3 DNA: TGTGCCAGCAGCTTAAAGCGACTTAACGCCACTGAAGCTTTCTTT.